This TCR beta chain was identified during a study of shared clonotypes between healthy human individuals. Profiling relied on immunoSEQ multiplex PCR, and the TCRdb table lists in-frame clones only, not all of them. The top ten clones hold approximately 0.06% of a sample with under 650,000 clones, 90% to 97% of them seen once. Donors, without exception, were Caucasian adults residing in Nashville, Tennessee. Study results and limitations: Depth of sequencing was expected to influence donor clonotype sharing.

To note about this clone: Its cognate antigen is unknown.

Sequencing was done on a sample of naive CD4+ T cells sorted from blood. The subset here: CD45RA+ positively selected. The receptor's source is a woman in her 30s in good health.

DNA of the CDR3: TGTGCCAGCATCTCTCTAGGGGCTGCCTACGAGCAGTACTTC. As protein: CASISLGAAYEQYF. The chain is built from TRBV28 and TRBJ2-7, with TRBD1 as a possible D gene (5 bases). The CDR3 is 14 amino acids. V lost 7 bases and J lost 2, with 15 bases in between. Germline V CDR1 and CDR2: MDHEN, SYDVKM.